This TCR beta chain was obtained from a study of shared clonotypes between healthy human individuals. Across the whole study: The cohort had a couple of women and three men, ages 18 to 49. General study points: Generation of non-shared clonotypes was less probable than generation of clonotypes shared by all four donors. Sequencing depth was expected to affect clonotype sharing among donors.

Germline V gene lookup returns CDR1 SGHRS and CDR2 YFSETQ. This CDR3 region has 16 residues. J gave up 8 bases and V 4 bases, and 16 bases lay outside the gene matches. In regard to this clone: No antigen is known for it.

Clones were sequenced by immunoSEQ multiplex PCR, and TCRdb holds only the in-frame ones, with some missing. The table has about 730,000 clones, just under 75% seen once. The investigators split CD4+ cells into a CD45RA+ naive subset and a CD45RA-negative memory subset. The chain is built from TRBV5-1 and TRBJ1-1; 8 bases align to TRBD1. This receptor was identified in a woman aged 30 to 39 in good health. Sample: memory CD4+ T cells sorted from blood. Subset here: CD45RA-negative fraction. The CDR3 sequence: CASSSRTGTLGIEAFF. For the CDR3, the DNA is TGCGCCAGCAGCAGCAGGACAGGGACCCTCGGAATCGAAGCTTTCTTT.